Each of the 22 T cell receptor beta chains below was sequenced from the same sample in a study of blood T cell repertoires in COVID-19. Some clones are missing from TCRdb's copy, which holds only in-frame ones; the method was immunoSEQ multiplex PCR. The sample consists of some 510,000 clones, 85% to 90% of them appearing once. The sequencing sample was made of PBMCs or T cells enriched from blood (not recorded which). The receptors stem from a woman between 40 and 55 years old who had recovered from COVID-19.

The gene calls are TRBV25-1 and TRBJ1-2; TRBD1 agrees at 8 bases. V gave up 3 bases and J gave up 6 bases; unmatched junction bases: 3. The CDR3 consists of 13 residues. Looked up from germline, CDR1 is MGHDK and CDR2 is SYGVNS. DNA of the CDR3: TGTGCCAGCAGTGACTCCAGGGGGCATGGCTACACCTTC. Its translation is CASSDSRGHGYTF.

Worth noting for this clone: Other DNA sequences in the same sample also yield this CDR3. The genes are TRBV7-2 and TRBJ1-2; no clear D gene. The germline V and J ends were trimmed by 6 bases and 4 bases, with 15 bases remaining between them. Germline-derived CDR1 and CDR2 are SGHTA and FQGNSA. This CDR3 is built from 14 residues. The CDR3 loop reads CASSSTTGGYGYTF. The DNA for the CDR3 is TGTGCCAGCAGTTCCACTACGGGAGGCTATGGCTACACCTTC.

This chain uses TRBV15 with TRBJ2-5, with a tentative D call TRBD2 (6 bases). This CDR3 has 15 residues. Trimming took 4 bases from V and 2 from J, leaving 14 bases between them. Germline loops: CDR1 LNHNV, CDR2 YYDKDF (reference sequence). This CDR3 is CATSMEASAQETQYF. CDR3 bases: TGTGCCACCAGCATGGAGGCTAGCGCTCAAGAGACCCAGTACTTC. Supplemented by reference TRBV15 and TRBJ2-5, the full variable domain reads DAMVIQNPRYQVTQFGKPVTLSCSQTLNHNVMYWYQQKSSQAPKLLFHYYDKDFNNEADTPDNFQSRRPNTSFCFLDIRSPGLGDTAMYLCATSMEASAQETQYFGPGTRLLVL.

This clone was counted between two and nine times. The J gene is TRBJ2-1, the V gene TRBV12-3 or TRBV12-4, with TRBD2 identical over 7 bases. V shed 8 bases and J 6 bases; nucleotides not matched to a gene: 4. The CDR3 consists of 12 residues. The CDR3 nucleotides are TGTGCCAGCTCGGGGGGTGTCAATGAGCAGTTCTTC. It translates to CASSGGVNEQFF.

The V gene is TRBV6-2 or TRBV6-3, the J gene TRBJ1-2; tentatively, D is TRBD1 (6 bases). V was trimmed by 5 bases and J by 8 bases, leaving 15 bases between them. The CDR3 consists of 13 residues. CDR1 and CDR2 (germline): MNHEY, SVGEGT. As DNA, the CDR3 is TGTGCCAGCAGTCGGATGGGCAGGGGCGGCTACACCTTC. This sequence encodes CASSRMGRGGYTF.

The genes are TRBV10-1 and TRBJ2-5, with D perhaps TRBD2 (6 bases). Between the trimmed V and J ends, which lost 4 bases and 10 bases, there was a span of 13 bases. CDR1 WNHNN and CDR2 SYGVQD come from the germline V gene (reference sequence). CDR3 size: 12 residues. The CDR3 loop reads CASSVGGDIQYF. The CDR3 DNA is TGCGCCAGCAGTGTGGGAGGCGATATCCAGTACTTC.

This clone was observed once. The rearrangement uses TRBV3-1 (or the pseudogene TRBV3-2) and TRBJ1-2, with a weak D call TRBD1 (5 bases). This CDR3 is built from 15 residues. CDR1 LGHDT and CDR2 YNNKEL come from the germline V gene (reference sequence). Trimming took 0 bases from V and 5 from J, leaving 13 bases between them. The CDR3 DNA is TGTGCCAGCAGCCAAGATGGCAGGGTTGGATATGGCTACACCTTC. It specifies CASSQDGRVGYGYTF.

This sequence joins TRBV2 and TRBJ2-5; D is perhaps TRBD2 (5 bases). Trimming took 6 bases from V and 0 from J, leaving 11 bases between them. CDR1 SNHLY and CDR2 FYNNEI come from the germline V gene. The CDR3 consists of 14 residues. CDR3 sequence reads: CASSFMTNQETQYF. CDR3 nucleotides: TGTGCCAGCAGCTTTATGACTAACCAAGAGACCCAGTACTTC.

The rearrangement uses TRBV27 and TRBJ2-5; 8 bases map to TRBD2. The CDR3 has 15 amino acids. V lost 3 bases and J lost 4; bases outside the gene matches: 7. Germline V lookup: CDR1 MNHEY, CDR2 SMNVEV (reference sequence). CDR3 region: CASSFGSGRVETQYF. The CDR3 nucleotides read TGTGCCAGCAGTTTCGGAAGCGGGAGAGTAGAGACCCAGTACTTC.

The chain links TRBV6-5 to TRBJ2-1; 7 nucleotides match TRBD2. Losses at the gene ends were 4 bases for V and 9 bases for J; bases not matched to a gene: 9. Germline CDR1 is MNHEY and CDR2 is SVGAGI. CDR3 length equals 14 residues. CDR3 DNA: TGTGCCAGCAGTTCTCGACTAGCCGCGAGTGAGCAGTTCTTC. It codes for CASSSRLAASEQFF.

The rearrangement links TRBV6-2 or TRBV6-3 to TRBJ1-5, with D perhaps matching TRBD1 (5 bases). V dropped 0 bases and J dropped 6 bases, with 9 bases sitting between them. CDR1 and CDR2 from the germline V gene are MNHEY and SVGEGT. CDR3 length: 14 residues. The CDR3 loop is CASSYSQGGQPQHF. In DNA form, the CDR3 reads TGTGCCAGCAGTTACTCCCAGGGAGGTCAGCCCCAGCATTTT.

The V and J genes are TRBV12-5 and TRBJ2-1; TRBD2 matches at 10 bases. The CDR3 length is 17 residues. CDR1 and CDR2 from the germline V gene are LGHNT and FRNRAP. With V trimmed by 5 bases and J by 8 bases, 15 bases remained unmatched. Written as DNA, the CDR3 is TGTGCTAGTGGTCCCGTTTATGGGACTAGCGACTTCTATGAGCAGTTCTTC. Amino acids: CASGPVYGTSDFYEQFF.

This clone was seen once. The CDR3 coding sequence is TGTGCCAGTAGCCCGGACAGCTCTGGCTATGGCTACACCTTC. It encodes CASSPDSSGYGYTF. The chain combines TRBV19 with TRBJ1-2; perhaps TRBD1 as D (6 bases). Trimming left V 6 bases short and J 4 bases short, with 15 bases between. From germline, CDR1 is LNHDA and CDR2 SQIVND (reference sequence). This CDR3 spans 14 amino acids.

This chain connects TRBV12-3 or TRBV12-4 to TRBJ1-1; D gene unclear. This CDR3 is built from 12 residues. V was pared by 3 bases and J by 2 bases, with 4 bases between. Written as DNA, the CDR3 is TGTGCCAGCAGTTTTCCAAACACTGAAGCTTTCTTT. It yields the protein CASSFPNTEAFF.

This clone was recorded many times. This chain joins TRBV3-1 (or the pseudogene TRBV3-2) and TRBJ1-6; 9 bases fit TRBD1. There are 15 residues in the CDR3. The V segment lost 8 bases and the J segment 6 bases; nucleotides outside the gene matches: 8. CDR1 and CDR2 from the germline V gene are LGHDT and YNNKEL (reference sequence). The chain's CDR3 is CASQTGGGGNSPLHF. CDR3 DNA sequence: TGTGCCAGCCAAACAGGGGGCGGTGGTAATTCACCCCTCCACTTT.

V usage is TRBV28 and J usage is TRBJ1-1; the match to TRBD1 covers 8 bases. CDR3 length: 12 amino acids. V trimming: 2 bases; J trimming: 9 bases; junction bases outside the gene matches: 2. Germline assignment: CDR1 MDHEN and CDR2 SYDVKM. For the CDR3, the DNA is TGTGCCAGCAGTTTACCAGGGGGCAAAGCTTTCTTT. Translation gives CASSLPGGKAFF.

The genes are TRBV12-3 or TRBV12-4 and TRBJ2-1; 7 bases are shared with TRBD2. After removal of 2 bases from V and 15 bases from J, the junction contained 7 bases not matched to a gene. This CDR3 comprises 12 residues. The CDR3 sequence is CASSLRAGRRFF. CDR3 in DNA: TGTGCCAGCAGTTTAAGAGCGGGACGGCGGTTCTTC.

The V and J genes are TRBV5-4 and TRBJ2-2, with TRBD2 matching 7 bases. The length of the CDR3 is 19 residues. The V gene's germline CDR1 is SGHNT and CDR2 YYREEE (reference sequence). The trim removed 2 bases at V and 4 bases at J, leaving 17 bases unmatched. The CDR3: CASSLRTGASGKGTGELFF. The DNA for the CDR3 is TGTGCCAGCAGCTTACGCACCGGGGCTAGCGGTAAGGGCACCGGGGAGCTGTTTTTT.

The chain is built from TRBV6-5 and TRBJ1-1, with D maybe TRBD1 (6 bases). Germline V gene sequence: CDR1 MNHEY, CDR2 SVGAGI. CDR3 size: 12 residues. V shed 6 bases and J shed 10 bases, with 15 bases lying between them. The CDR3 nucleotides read TGTGCCAGCAGAAAATTACAGGGCAGAGCTTTCTTT. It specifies CASRKLQGRAFF.

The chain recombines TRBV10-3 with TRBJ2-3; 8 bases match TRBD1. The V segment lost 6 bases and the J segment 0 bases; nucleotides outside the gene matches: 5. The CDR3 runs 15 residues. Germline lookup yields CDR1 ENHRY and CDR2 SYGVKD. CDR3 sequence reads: CAIRDRVGSTDTQYF. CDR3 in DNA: TGTGCCATCAGGGACAGGGTGGGGAGCACAGATACGCAGTATTTT.

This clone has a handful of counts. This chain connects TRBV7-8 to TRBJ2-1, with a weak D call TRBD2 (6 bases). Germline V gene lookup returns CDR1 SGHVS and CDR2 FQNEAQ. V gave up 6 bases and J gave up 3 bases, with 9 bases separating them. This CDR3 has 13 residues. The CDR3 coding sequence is TGTGCCAGCAGGACGGGAGACTACAATGAGCAGTTCTTC. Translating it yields CASRTGDYNEQFF. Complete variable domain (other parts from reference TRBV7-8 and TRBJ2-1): GAGVSQSPRYKVAKRGQDVALRCDPISGHVSLFWYQQALGQGPEFLTYFQNEAQLDKSGLPSDRFFAERPEGSVSTLKIQRTQQEDSAVYLCASRTGDYNEQFFGPGTRLTVL.

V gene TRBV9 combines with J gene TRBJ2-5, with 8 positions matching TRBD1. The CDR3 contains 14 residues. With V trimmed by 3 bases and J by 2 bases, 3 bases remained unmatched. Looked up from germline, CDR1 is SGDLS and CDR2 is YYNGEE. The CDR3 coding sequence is TGTGCCAGCAGCGCCCACAGGGGGCAAGAGACCCAGTACTTC. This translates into CASSAHRGQETQYF.